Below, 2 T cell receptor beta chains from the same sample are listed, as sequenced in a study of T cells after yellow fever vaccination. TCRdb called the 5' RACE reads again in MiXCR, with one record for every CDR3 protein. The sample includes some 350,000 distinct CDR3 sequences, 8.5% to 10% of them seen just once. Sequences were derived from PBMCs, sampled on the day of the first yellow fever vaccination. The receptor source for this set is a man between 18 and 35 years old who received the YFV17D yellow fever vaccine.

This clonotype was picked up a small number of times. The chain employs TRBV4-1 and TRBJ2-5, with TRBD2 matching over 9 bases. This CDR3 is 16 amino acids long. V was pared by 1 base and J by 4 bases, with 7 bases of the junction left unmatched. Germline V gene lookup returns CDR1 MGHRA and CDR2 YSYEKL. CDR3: CASSQGRSGGGETQYF. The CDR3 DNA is TGCGCCAGCAGCCAAGGACGTAGCGGGGGAGGAGAGACCCAGTACTTC.

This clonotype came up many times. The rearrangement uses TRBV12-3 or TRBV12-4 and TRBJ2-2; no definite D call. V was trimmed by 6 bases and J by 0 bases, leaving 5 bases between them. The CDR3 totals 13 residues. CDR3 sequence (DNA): TGTGCCAGCAGCCGCTCGAACACCGGGGAGCTGTTTTTT. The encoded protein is CASSRSNTGELFF.